These 7 T cell receptor beta chains were all obtained from the same sample, sequenced in a study of T cell changes during pregnancy in multiple sclerosis. Profiling relied on immunoSEQ multiplex PCR, and the TCRdb table lists in-frame clones only, not all of them. In the table there are approximately 60,000 clones, approximately 91% of which are singletons. The sample in question was peripheral blood, obtained in the second trimester of pregnancy. Receptors originate from a female donor with multiple sclerosis, enrolled in a pregnancy study.

In DNA, the CDR3 is TGTGCCAGCAGTACCCGGGGGGGCACAGATACGCAGTATTTT. It specifies CASSTRGGTDTQYF. The rearrangement links TRBV27 to TRBJ2-3, with 7 bases that match TRBD2. J lost 1 base, V lost 5 bases, and 3 bases had no gene match. The CDR3 has 14 residues. The germline V gene has CDR1 MNHEY and CDR2 SMNVEV (reference sequence).

The chain carries TRBV18 and TRBJ2-7; no reliable D call. Germline V gives CDR1 KGHSH, CDR2 LQKENI. The CDR3 has 19 amino acids. V lost 3 bases, J lost 2 bases, and 26 bases lay in between. The CDR3 coding sequence is TGTGCCAGCTCACCGACCCTCGGAGCAGCCAAAATTTCGACCTACGAGCAGTACTTC. The encoded protein is CASSPTLGAAKISTYEQYF.

This clone has a single count. This chain links TRBV5-8 with TRBJ1-4, with D uncertain. V dropped 2 bases and J dropped 8 bases, with 10 bases sitting between them. The length of the CDR3 is 13 residues. Germline loops: CDR1 SGHTS, CDR2 YDEGEE. As DNA, the CDR3 is TGTGCCAGCAGCTTCGAATCGGGGGAAAAACTGTTTTTT. This translates into CASSFESGEKLFF. Drawing the rest from reference TRBV5-8 and TRBJ1-4, the complete variable domain is EAGVTQSPTHLIKTRGQQATLRCSPISGHTSVYWYQQALGLGLQFLLWYDEGEERNRGNFPPRFSGRQFPNYSSELNVNALELEDSALYLCASSFESGEKLFFGSGTQLSVL.

The rearrangement joins TRBV9 to TRBJ2-2; D unresolved. This CDR3 contains 13 residues. Trimming shortened V by 0 bases and J by 5 bases, and 5 bases separated the two germline ends. Germline V gene sequence: CDR1 SGDLS, CDR2 YYNGEE. CDR3 in amino acids: CASSVARTGELFF. The CDR3 coding sequence is TGTGCCAGCAGCGTAGCTCGGACCGGGGAGCTGTTTTTT.

The chain combines TRBV5-6 with TRBJ1-1, with D unclear. Germline V gene sequence: CDR1 SGHDT, CDR2 YYEEEE. V was trimmed by 4 bases and J by 1 base, leaving 11 bases between them. The CDR3 is 14 residues long. CDR3: CASSIGLRNTEAFF. The CDR3 DNA follows: TGTGCCAGCAGCATAGGACTTCGGAACACTGAAGCTTTCTTT.

The J gene is TRBJ1-6, the V gene TRBV7-2, with D possibly matching TRBD1 (5 bases). The CDR3 runs 15 residues. V dropped 8 bases and J dropped 7 bases, with 18 bases sitting between them. Germline CDR1 reads SGHTA; CDR2 reads FQGNSA. The CDR3 DNA follows: TGTGCCAGCGTCCCCTGGGGCAGGGAAAATTCACCCCTCCACTTT. Protein: CASVPWGRENSPLHF. Filled out from reference TRBV7-2 and TRBJ1-6, the complete variable domain reads GAGVSQSPSNKVTEKGKDVELRCDPISGHTALYWYRQSLGQGLEFLIYFQGNSAPDKSGLPSDRFSAERTGGSVSTLTIQRTQQEDSAVYLCASVPWGRENSPLHFGNGTRLTVT.

This clone has more than one count but fewer than ten. This chain connects TRBV9 to TRBJ2-5; a possible D gene is TRBD1 (5 bases). This CDR3 is built from 13 residues. Germline loops: CDR1 SGDLS, CDR2 YYNGEE. V was clipped by 4 bases and J by 4 bases, with 11 bases between them. The CDR3 region is CASSSLTGETQYF. CDR3 nucleotides: TGTGCCAGCAGCTCCCTAACAGGAGAGACCCAGTACTTC.